The 12 T cell receptor beta chains presented below share a single source sample, sequenced in a study of blood T cell repertoires in COVID-19. TCRdb's copy holds only in-frame clones and misses some; the assay was immunoSEQ multiplex PCR. The table records fewer than 500,000 clones, around 88% of them present only once. Sequenced sample: peripheral blood. The source of these receptors is a young woman with acute or convalescent COVID-19.

The chain has TRBV24-1 and TRBJ1-5; TRBD1 might be the D (6 bases). The CDR3 is 13 residues long. V shed 7 bases and J shed 5 bases, with 11 bases lying between them. CDR1 and CDR2 from the germline V gene are KGHDR and SFDVKD. Written as DNA, the CDR3 is TGTGCCACCAGGGACAGTCCTGATCAGCCCCAGCATTTT. Amino acid sequence: CATRDSPDQPQHF.

V and J are TRBV24-1 and TRBJ2-6, with D unresolved. The length of the CDR3 is 15 residues. Trimming left V 2 bases short and J 0 bases short, with 4 bases between. Germline CDR1 KGHDR, CDR2 SFDVKD. This chain's CDR3 is CATSDSSSGANVLTF. The CDR3, as DNA: TGTGCCACCAGTGATTCGAGCTCTGGGGCCAACGTCCTGACTTTC.

The chain has TRBV2 and TRBJ2-1; 9 nucleotides agree with TRBD2. Germline CDR1 is SNHLY and CDR2 is FYNNEI. J was trimmed by 1 base and V by 7 bases; bases with no gene match: 5. The CDR3 has 15 amino acids. The CDR3 DNA follows: TGTGCCAGCACGCCTAGCGGGGCTTCCTACAATGAGCAGTTCTTC. It codes for CASTPSGASYNEQFF. The full variable domain, rest sourced from reference TRBV2 and TRBJ2-1, is EPEVTQTPSHQVTQMGQEVILRCVPISNHLYFYWYRQILGQKVEFLVSFYNNEISEKSEIFDDQFSVERPDGSNFTLKIRSTKLEDSAMYFCASTPSGASYNEQFFGPGTRLTVL.

The J gene is TRBJ1-5, the V gene TRBV28; a weak D match, TRBD1 (6 bases). The CDR3 covers 16 residues. Deletions cut 4 bases from V and 0 bases from J, with 13 bases between. The germline V gene encodes CDR1 MDHEN and CDR2 SYDVKM. Here the CDR3 DNA reads TGTGCCAGCAGTTCTACAAGGGGGTATAGCAATCAGCCCCAGCATTTT. Residues: CASSSTRGYSNQPQHF.

This chain joins TRBV6-6 and TRBJ1-5; D is undetermined. Germline CDR1 reads MNHNY; CDR2 reads SVGAGI (reference sequence). This CDR3 is built from 12 residues. V was clipped by 6 bases and J by 1 base, with 4 bases between them. In DNA form, the CDR3 reads TGTGCCAGCAGGACAAGCAATCAGCCCCAGCATTTT. It encodes CASRTSNQPQHF.

The DNA for the CDR3 is TGTGCCAGCAGTCGAGACAGGGCCGGAAACACCATATATTTT. This encodes CASSRDRAGNTIYF. The chain uses TRBV6-5 and TRBJ1-3; 7 nucleotides agree with TRBD1. This CDR3 is 14 amino acids long. Germline V CDR1 and CDR2: MNHEY, SVGAGI. The junction had 5 bases not matched to a gene; V was cut back by 5 bases and J by 4 bases.

The chain is built from TRBV4-2 and TRBJ2-1, with D tentatively TRBD2 (7 bases). This CDR3 has 17 residues. Trimming pared 3 bases from V and 5 bases from J, leaving 20 bases between. Germline CDR1 reads LGHNA; CDR2 reads YNFKEQ. CDR3 loop: CASSQTLLRGPNNEQFF. The DNA for the CDR3 is TGTGCCAGCAGCCAGACCCTATTGCGGGGGCCGAACAATGAGCAGTTCTTC.

CDR3 sequence: CSASITGNQPQHF. CDR3 coding DNA: TGCAGTGCTAGTATCACAGGAAATCAGCCCCAGCATTTT. V usage is TRBV20-1 and J usage is TRBJ1-5; tentative D call: TRBD1 (5 bases). The germline V and J ends were trimmed by 3 bases and 4 bases, with 10 bases remaining between them. Germline V gene data show CDR1 as DFQATT and CDR2 as SNEGSKA (reference sequence). This CDR3 comprises 13 residues.

This chain joins TRBV19 and TRBJ1-2, with D perhaps TRBD1 (5 bases). Germline CDR1 and CDR2: LNHDA and SQIVND (reference sequence). CDR3 size: 13 residues. V lost 6 bases and J lost 2, with 10 bases in between. The CDR3 DNA sequence: TGTGCCAGTAGATGGGGGGGAAACTATGGCTACACCTTC. Protein sequence: CASRWGGNYGYTF.

V is TRBV2 and J is TRBJ2-1; weak D call: TRBD2 (6 bases). This CDR3 has 17 amino acids. Trimming stripped 3 bases from V and 4 bases from J, with 19 bases between. Germline lookup yields CDR1 SNHLY and CDR2 FYNNEI. The DNA of the CDR3 is TGTGCCAGCAGTGAGGGAAGCGGAGGGGCCAGATACAATGAGCAGTTCTTC. Translating gives CASSEGSGGARYNEQFF.

The chain joins TRBV6-5 to TRBJ2-7, with D perhaps matching TRBD2 (7 bases). CDR1 and CDR2 from the germline V gene are MNHEY and SVGAGI. Trimming left V 5 bases short and J 2 bases short, with 13 bases between. The CDR3 consists of 14 residues. CDR3 protein: CASSLGGGAYEQYF. Here the CDR3 DNA reads TGTGCCAGCAGTCTGGGCGGGGGCGCCTACGAGCAGTACTTC.

The chain recombines TRBV2 with TRBJ1-2; 9 nucleotides agree with TRBD1. Trimming took 2 bases from V and 4 from J; bases not matched to a gene: 11. Per the germline V gene, CDR1 is SNHLY and CDR2 is FYNNEI. This CDR3 comprises 17 residues. CDR3 DNA: TGTGCCAGCAGTGAAACGTCAGTAGGGACAGGGACCTATGGCTACACCTTC. It is translated as CASSETSVGTGTYGYTF.